This TCR beta chain derives from a study of identical twins. Study results and limitations: Beta out-of-frame sequences showed weaker excess twin sharing. For cord blood, abundant beta clonotypes had fewer insertions, unlike memory repertoires, which showed none.

TCRdb reprocessed the 5' RACE reads with MiXCR, giving one entry per CDR3 protein. The sample yields about 520,000 distinct CDR3 sequences, approximately 22% seen once. This clonotype has a handful of counts. The antigen is not known. CDR1 and CDR2 (germline): LGHNA, YNFKEQ. The CDR3 is 13 amino acids. Trimming at V came to 3 bases and at J to 8 bases, leaving 3 bases not matched to a gene. These data also formed part of another study, on T cells expressing NK-cell markers. That paper adds: In a handful of donors, dominant NKG2C+ clonotypes were about 1.0-7.5% of CD8+ T cells.

This rearrangement joins TRBV4-2 to TRBJ2-1, with 8 bases aligning to TRBD2. The sequencing input was CD4+ T cells sorted from blood. The receptor's source is a woman aged 18-29 years in good health. The CDR3 reads CASSHSGVDEQFF. CDR3 DNA: TGTGCCAGCAGCCATAGCGGGGTAGATGAGCAGTTCTTC.